These 22 T cell receptor beta chains came from one sample sequenced in a study of shared clonotypes between healthy human individuals. This table comes from immunoSEQ multiplex PCR, and its TCRdb copy is limited to in-frame clones, with some not included. The sample holds over a million clones; 75% to 80% are singletons and the top ten take 0.6% to 0.7%. The sample taken for sequencing was memory CD4+ T cells from PBMCs. Sample subset: CD45RA-negative fraction. The receptors originated from a man between 18 and 29 years old in good health. Some clones in this sample may be carry-over from other donors' samples.

CDR3 in DNA: TGTGCCAGCAGCTCTCCGACAGGGGATAATGAAAAACTGTTTTTT. Its translation: CASSSPTGDNEKLFF. The chain recombines TRBV5-4 with TRBJ1-4; 8 bases map to TRBD1. Germline CDR1 and CDR2: SGHNT and YYREEE (reference sequence). The CDR3 spans 15 residues. V trimming: 3 bases; J trimming: 4 bases; junction bases outside the gene matches: 5.

The V call is TRBV7-2, the J call TRBJ1-5; no firm D call. V was pared by 1 base and J by 7 bases, with 14 bases between. The CDR3 covers 15 residues. Germline CDR1 and CDR2: SGHTA and FQGNSA. CDR3 residues: CASSLGSGSRQPQHF. CDR3 nucleotides: TGTGCCAGCAGCTTAGGAAGCGGCTCTAGGCAGCCCCAGCATTTT.

The chain has TRBV27 and TRBJ1-4, with D perhaps matching TRBD1 (5 bases). Trimming removed 2 bases from V and 3 bases from J, with 10 bases in between. Per germline, CDR1 MNHEY and CDR2 SMNVEV (reference sequence). The CDR3 loop spans 15 amino acids. The CDR3 DNA follows: TGTGCCAGCAGTTTAATCGGGGGTGCTAATGAAAAACTGTTTTTT. Translating gives CASSLIGGANEKLFF.

This clone appeared many times. The chain recombines TRBV9 with TRBJ2-2; 7 bases line up with TRBD2. V lost 1 base and J lost 5; bases outside the gene matches: 11. The CDR3 length is 17 residues. The germline V gene encodes CDR1 SGDLS and CDR2 YYNGEE. CDR3 sequence: CASSVSGGSLGTGELFF. CDR3 DNA sequence: TGTGCCAGCAGCGTATCGGGAGGATCCCTTGGAACCGGGGAGCTGTTTTTT.

This sequence joins TRBV4-3 and TRBJ2-3; 8 nucleotides match TRBD1. Trimming took 4 bases from V and 5 from J; bases not matched to a gene: 2. Germline CDR1 and CDR2: LGHNA and YSLEER. The CDR3 has 13 amino acids. The CDR3 DNA follows: TGCGCCAGCAGCCGGACAGGGTTAGATACGCAGTATTTT. Translation: CASSRTGLDTQYF.

This rearrangement joins TRBV19 to TRBJ1-1, with D uncertain. V dropped 10 bases and J dropped 3 bases, with 15 bases sitting between them. Germline assignment: CDR1 LNHDA and CDR2 SQIVND (reference sequence). The CDR3 totals 13 residues. The CDR3, as DNA: TGTGCCACCATAGATTCCGGTTACACTGAAGCTTTCTTT. It specifies CATIDSGYTEAFF.

This chain links TRBV28 with TRBJ2-7; 9 bases are a match to TRBD1. The CDR3 is 15 residues long. V lost 6 bases and J lost 4; bases outside the gene matches: 10. Germline V gene lookup returns CDR1 MDHEN and CDR2 SYDVKM. CDR3 protein: CASSLLTGGIYEQYF. The CDR3 DNA is TGTGCCAGCAGCCTACTTACAGGGGGCATTTACGAGCAGTACTTC. The full variable domain, rest sourced from reference TRBV28 and TRBJ2-7, is DVKVTQSSRYLVKRTGEKVFLECVQDMDHENMFWYRQDPGLGLRLIYFSYDVKMKEKGDIPEGYSVSREKKERFSLILESASTNQTSMYLCASSLLTGGIYEQYFGPGTRLTVT.

This clone was seen at least ten times. The chain uses TRBV18 and TRBJ1-2; D uncertain. Germline V lookup: CDR1 KGHSH, CDR2 LQKENI. The CDR3 loop spans 14 amino acids. Trimming removed 2 bases from V and 8 bases from J, with 15 bases in between. CDR3 amino acids: CASSPRADPWGYTF. The CDR3 nucleotides are TGTGCCAGCTCACCAAGGGCGGATCCTTGGGGCTACACCTTC.

Comment on this clone: This likely reflects a read error, since a far larger clone is one base away. Without the conserved terminal phenylalanine or tryptophan, this CDR3 likely stems from a read error. The chain uses TRBV2 and TRBJ2-7; D gene ambiguous. The CDR3 length is 15 residues. V was clipped by 6 bases and J by 1 base, with 16 bases between them. Germline CDR1 is SNHLY and CDR2 is FYNNEI. CDR3 protein: CASRVDGLGSYEQYS. The CDR3 region has the DNA TGTGCCAGCAGGGTAGACGGGTTGGGGTCCTACGAGCAGTACTCC.

With respect to this clone: It may be a read error: a sequence one base away is much more abundant. The V call is TRBV25-1, the J call TRBJ2-7; D perhaps matches TRBD1 (6 bases). The CDR3 is made up of 13 amino acids. Germline loops: CDR1 MGHDK, CDR2 SYGVNS. The CDR3, as DNA: TGTGCCAGCAGTGGGGCCAGGGGCACCGAGCGGTACTTC. Translated, it gives CASSGARGTERYF.

The chain employs TRBV19 and TRBJ1-2, with D unclear. V lost 2 bases and J 4 bases, leaving 11 bases between the germline ends. The length of the CDR3 is 14 residues. Germline V CDR1 and CDR2: LNHDA, SQIVND (reference sequence). The CDR3 sequence is CASSIYDGLYGYTF. For the CDR3, the DNA is TGTGCCAGTAGTATATACGACGGCCTCTATGGCTACACCTTC.

The CDR3 DNA follows: TGTGCCAGCAGCTTAGATGGTGGCTACACCTTC. Its protein product is CASSLDGGYTF. The V gene is TRBV7-9, the J gene TRBJ1-2, with D unclear. Germline V gene data show CDR1 as SEHNR and CDR2 as FQNEAQ (reference sequence). V lost 1 base to trimming and J lost 7 bases, with 4 bases between them. CDR3 length equals 11 residues.

The rearrangement joins TRBV4-3 to TRBJ2-5; D is possibly TRBD1 (7 bases). CDR1 and CDR2 (germline): LGHNA, YSLEER. V lost 0 bases, J lost 4 bases, and 12 bases lay in between. The CDR3 runs to 15 residues. The CDR3 loop reads CASSQDWRGRETQYF. CDR3 in DNA: TGCGCCAGCAGCCAAGATTGGAGGGGGCGAGAGACCCAGTACTTC.

The V and J genes are TRBV19 and TRBJ1-6; D gene ambiguous. The germline V gene has CDR1 LNHDA and CDR2 SQIVND (reference sequence). Trimming cost V 7 bases and J 10 bases, with 23 bases left between them. The CDR3 has 16 residues. The CDR3: CASTLRSAGEGSPLHF. In nucleotides, the CDR3 is TGTGCCAGTACCCTGAGGAGCGCGGGAGAGGGATCACCCCTCCACTTT.

This clone was picked up a small number of times. This chain uses TRBV2 with TRBJ2-1; possibly TRBD1 or TRBD2 for D (5 bases each). From germline, CDR1 is SNHLY and CDR2 FYNNEI. Trimming cost V 3 bases and J 8 bases, with 20 bases left between them. This CDR3 comprises 16 residues. The CDR3 loop reads CASSDRSPRDADEQFF. CDR3 DNA: TGTGCCAGCAGTGATCGATCGCCCCGGGACGCGGATGAGCAGTTCTTC. Full variable domain (outside the CDR3, taken from reference TRBV2 and TRBJ2-1): EPEVTQTPSHQVTQMGQEVILRCVPISNHLYFYWYRQILGQKVEFLVSFYNNEISEKSEIFDDQFSVERPDGSNFTLKIRSTKLEDSAMYFCASSDRSPRDADEQFFGPGTRLTVL.

The V gene is TRBV5-4, the J gene TRBJ2-5; TRBD2 matches at 8 bases. The CDR3 length is 14 residues. The V segment lost 4 bases and the J segment 5 bases; nucleotides outside the gene matches: 7. The germline gives CDR1 SGHNT, CDR2 YYREEE (reference sequence). CDR3 in DNA: TGTGCCAGCAGCATCTATCGGGAGGGGGAGACCCAGTACTTC. Protein: CASSIYREGETQYF.

The chain couples TRBV27 to TRBJ1-2; 7 bases line up with TRBD1. J gave up 7 bases and V 4 bases, and 30 bases lay outside the gene matches. This CDR3 is built from 21 residues. Germline assignment: CDR1 MNHEY and CDR2 SMNVEV (reference sequence). This chain's CDR3 is CASSSLPLRTGARAFAAGYTF. The CDR3 coding sequence is TGTGCCAGCAGTTCCCTTCCCCTCCGTACAGGGGCCCGCGCTTTTGCCGCTGGCTACACCTTC.

This clone was found a few times. This chain joins TRBV19 and TRBJ2-5; tentative D call: TRBD1 (5 bases). V was shortened by 3 bases and J by 5 bases, with 10 bases between the two germline ends. This CDR3 has 13 residues. Germline assignment: CDR1 LNHDA and CDR2 SQIVND (reference sequence). This chain's CDR3 is CASSMGLRETQYF. CDR3 in DNA: TGTGCCAGTAGTATGGGGCTCCGGGAGACCCAGTACTTC. The full variable domain, its missing parts supplied by reference TRBV19 and TRBJ2-5, is DGGITQSPKYLFRKEGQNVTLSCEQNLNHDAMYWYRQDPGQGLRLIYYSQIVNDFQKGDIAEGYSVSREKKESFPLTVTSAQKNPTAFYLCASSMGLRETQYFGPGTRLLVL.

CDR3 bases: TGTGCCAGCAGCCAAGCTAACTATGGCTACACCTTC. Translating it yields CASSQANYGYTF. The V gene is TRBV7-9, the J gene TRBJ1-2; the D is unclear. Trimming cost V 5 bases and J 0 bases, with 4 bases left between them. The germline V gene encodes CDR1 SEHNR and CDR2 FQNEAQ (reference sequence). This CDR3 has 12 residues. Looking up the rest from reference TRBV7-9 and TRBJ1-2 gives the full variable domain: DTGVSQNPRHKITKRGQNVTFRCDPISEHNRLYWYRQTLGQGPEFLTYFQNEAQLEKSRLLSDRFSAERPKGSFSTLEIQRTEQGDSAMYLCASSQANYGYTFGSGTRLTVV.

This sequence joins TRBV4-1 and TRBJ2-1; 7 bases agree with TRBD1. This CDR3 spans 15 amino acids. Germline trimming cut 4 bases from V and 6 bases from J; bases unmatched to any gene: 9. Looked up from germline, CDR1 is MGHRA and CDR2 is YSYEKL. CDR3 sequence: CASSPTGPSSNEQFF. The CDR3 DNA reads as TGCGCCAGCAGCCCGACAGGGCCTAGCTCCAATGAGCAGTTCTTC.

The chain recombines TRBV11-3 with TRBJ2-3; TRBD1 aligns across 7 bases. The CDR3 runs 16 residues. Germline assignment: CDR1 SGHNT and CDR2 YENEEA. Unmatched junction bases numbered 13, after V lost 5 bases and J lost 5 bases. The CDR3 DNA reads as TGTGCCAGCAGCCAGCAGGGGGACAGCGGAGTAGATACGCAGTATTTT. This gives the protein CASSQQGDSGVDTQYF.

This clone was detected only once. CDR3 sequence reads: CASSLSSGYYYNEQFF. Here the CDR3 DNA reads TGTGCCAGCAGCTTATCTAGCGGGTACTACTACAATGAGCAGTTCTTC. The gene calls are TRBV7-9 and TRBJ2-1; 8 bases match TRBD2. This CDR3 has 16 amino acids. The V segment lost 2 bases and the J segment 3 bases; nucleotides outside the gene matches: 6. From germline, CDR1 is SEHNR and CDR2 FQNEAQ (reference sequence).